This T cell receptor beta chain derives from a study of T cell responses to AZD1222 COVID-19 vaccine. Study summary: The analysis combined second doses at about 4 or about 12 weeks.

Sequencing used immunoSEQ multiplex PCR; TCRdb keeps in-frame clones, though not all of them. The sample lists about 150,000 clones, 90% to 95% occurring once. Broader study findings: Repertoires were obtained solely post-peak T cell response. Clonal diversity was possibly underestimated; the donors were predominantly white British and more often female.

Comments on this clone: As yet, its antigen is unknown.

Germline V gene lookup returns CDR1 LGHDT and CDR2 YNNKEL (reference sequence). The V segment lost 1 base and the J segment 4 bases; nucleotides outside the gene matches: 7. This CDR3 has 16 residues. This receptor was taken from an adult in good health. J is TRBJ1-2 and V is TRBV3-1 (or the pseudogene TRBV3-2); 9 bases are a match to TRBD1. Sample: peripheral blood, taken on day 0 of AZD1222 vaccination. The CDR3 protein is CASSQVHRGRVYGYTF. The CDR3 DNA reads as TGTGCCAGCAGCCAAGTCCACAGGGGGCGAGTCTATGGCTACACCTTC.